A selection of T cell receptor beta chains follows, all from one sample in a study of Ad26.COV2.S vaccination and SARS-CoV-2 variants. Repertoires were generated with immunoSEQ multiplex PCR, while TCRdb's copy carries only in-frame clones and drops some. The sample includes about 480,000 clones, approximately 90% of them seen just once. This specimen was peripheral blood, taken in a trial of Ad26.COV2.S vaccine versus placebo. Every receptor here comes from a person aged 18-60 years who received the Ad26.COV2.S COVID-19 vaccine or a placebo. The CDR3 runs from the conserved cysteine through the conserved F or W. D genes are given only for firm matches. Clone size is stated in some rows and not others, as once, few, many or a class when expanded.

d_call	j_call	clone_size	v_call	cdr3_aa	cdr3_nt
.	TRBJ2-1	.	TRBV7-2	CASRPRRDLRNEQFF	TGTGCCAGCAGGCCGAGGCGGGACCTGAGGAATGAGCAGTTCTTC
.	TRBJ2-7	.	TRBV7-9	CASSLAEGVRAEQYF	TGTGCCAGCAGCTTAGCCGAGGGGGTCCGGGCCGAGCAGTACTTC
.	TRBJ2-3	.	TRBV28	CASSFRGLRDVTQYF	TGTGCCAGCAGTTTTAGGGGACTCCGGGACGTTACGCAGTATTTT
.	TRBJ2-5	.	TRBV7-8	CASSLGLTTGLQETQYF	TGTGCCAGCAGCTTGGGACTGACGACAGGACTCCAAGAGACCCAGTACTTC
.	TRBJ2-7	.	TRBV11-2	CASSFFSGLGYEQYF	TGTGCCAGCAGCTTTTTCAGTGGTTTGGGATACGAGCAGTACTTC
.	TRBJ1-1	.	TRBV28	CASISRPELGNTEAFF	TGTGCCAGCATTTCTAGGCCGGAGCTTGGGAACACTGAAGCTTTCTTT
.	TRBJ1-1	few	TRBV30	CAWSYGTEAFF	TGTGCCTGGAGTTACGGGACTGAAGCTTTCTTT
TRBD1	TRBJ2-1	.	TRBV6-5	CASSSWGQGRKNEQFF	TGTGCCAGCAGTTCGTGGGGACAGGGGAGAAAAAATGAGCAGTTCTTC
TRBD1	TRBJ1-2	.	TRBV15	CATSPRGQGGHYGYTF	TGTGCCACCAGCCCACGCGGCCAGGGGGGCCACTATGGCTACACCTTC
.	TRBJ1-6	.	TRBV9	CASSVSLQARGDSPLHF	TGTGCCAGCAGCGTTAGCCTGCAGGCTCGTGGGGATTCACCCCTCCACTTT
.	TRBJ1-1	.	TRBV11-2	CASSEAADEAFF	TGTGCCAGCAGTGAGGCAGCTGATGAAGCTTTCTTT
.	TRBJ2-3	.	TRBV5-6	CASSRRGLTLTDTQYF	TGTGCCAGCAGCCGTCGGGGACTCACCCTCACAGATACGCAGTATTTT
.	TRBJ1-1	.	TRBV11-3	CASSSPSSTEAFF	TGTGCCAGCAGCTCACCCTCCTCGACTGAAGCTTTCTTT
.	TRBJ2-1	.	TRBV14	CASSHREWIQGNEQFF	TGTGCCAGCAGCCACCGGGAGTGGATTCAAGGCAATGAGCAGTTCTTC
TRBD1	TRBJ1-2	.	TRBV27	CASSLYGQGRGYTF	TGTGCCAGCAGTTTATACGGACAGGGCCGAGGCTACACCTTC
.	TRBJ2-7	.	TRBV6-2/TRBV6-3	CASSGPAAIHEQYF	TGTGCCAGCAGTGGCCCTGCGGCAATTCACGAGCAGTACTTC
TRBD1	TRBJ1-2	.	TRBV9	CASSGMDRVRGYTF	TGTGCCAGCAGCGGAATGGACAGGGTTCGTGGCTACACCTTC
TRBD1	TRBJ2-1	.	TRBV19	CASSPGTGKYNEQFF	TGTGCCAGTAGTCCAGGGACAGGGAAATACAATGAGCAGTTCTTC
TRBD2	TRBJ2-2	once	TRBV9	CASSEGLAGGPELFF	TGTGCCAGCAGCGAAGGACTAGCGGGAGGGCCGGAGCTGTTTTTT
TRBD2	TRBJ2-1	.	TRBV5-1	CASSRTSGRAGEQFF	TGCGCCAGCAGCCGAACTAGCGGGAGGGCCGGTGAGCAGTTCTTC
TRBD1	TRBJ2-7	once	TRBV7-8	CASSLGVSTGTAIPYEQYF	TGTGCCAGCAGCTTAGGAGTCTCAACTGGGACAGCTATCCCCTACGAGCAGTACTTC
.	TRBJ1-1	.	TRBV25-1	CASSPGLNTEAFF	TGTGCCAGCAGTCCGGGGCTGAACACTGAAGCTTTCTTT
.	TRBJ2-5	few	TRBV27	CASSSTPDGQGTQYF	TGTGCCAGCAGTTCCACACCGGACGGCCAAGGGACCCAGTACTTC
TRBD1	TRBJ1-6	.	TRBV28	CASSLRQGVGNSPLHF	TGTGCCAGCAGTTTACGTCAGGGGGTCGGGAATTCACCCCTCCACTTT
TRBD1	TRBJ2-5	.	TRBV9	CASSQQTGPGETQYF	TGTGCCAGCAGCCAACAGACAGGGCCCGGGGAGACCCAGTACTTC
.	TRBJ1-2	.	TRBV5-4	CASRRQVKRPHYGYTF	TGTGCCAGCAGGAGACAGGTCAAACGGCCCCACTATGGCTACACCTTC
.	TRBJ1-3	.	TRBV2	CASRQDSGNTIYF	TGTGCCAGCCGACAGGACTCTGGAAACACCATATATTTT
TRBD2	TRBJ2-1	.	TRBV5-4	CASKVAGVSHNEQFF	TGTGCCAGCAAGGTAGCGGGAGTTAGCCACAATGAGCAGTTCTTC
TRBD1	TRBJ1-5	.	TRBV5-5	CASSQKGAGQPQHF	TGTGCCAGCAGCCAAAAGGGGGCTGGTCAGCCCCAGCATTTT
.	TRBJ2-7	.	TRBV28	CASSSVSQVRDEQYF	TGTGCCAGCAGTTCCGTCTCACAGGTTCGGGACGAGCAGTACTTC
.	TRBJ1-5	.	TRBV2	CASSEIGRAQHF	TGTGCCAGCAGTGAAATCGGGAGGGCCCAGCATTTT
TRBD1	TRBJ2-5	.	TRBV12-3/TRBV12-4	CASSLMGTGTYF	TGTGCCAGCAGTTTAATGGGGACAGGTACCTACTTC
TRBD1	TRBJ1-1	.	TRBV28	CASSSPGQGITEAFF	TGTGCCAGCAGTTCACCCGGACAGGGGATCACTGAAGCTTTCTTT
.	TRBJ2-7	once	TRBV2	CASSSGSAYEQYF	TGTGCCAGCTCATCCGGGTCCGCCTACGAGCAGTACTTC
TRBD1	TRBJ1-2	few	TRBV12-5	CASGLDHRGGNYGYTF	TGTGCTAGTGGTTTGGACCACAGGGGGGGAAACTATGGCTACACCTTC
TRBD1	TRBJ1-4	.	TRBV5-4	CASAVGAGGGQNEKLFF	TGTGCCAGCGCAGTCGGGGCGGGTGGGGGACAGAATGAAAAACTGTTTTTT
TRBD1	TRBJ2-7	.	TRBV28	CASRNRGEHEQYF	TGTGCCAGCAGGAACAGGGGTGAACACGAGCAGTACTTC
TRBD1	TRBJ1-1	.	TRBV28	CASIPSPAGGITEAFF	TGTGCCAGCATTCCATCCCCGGCAGGGGGGATCACTGAAGCTTTCTTT